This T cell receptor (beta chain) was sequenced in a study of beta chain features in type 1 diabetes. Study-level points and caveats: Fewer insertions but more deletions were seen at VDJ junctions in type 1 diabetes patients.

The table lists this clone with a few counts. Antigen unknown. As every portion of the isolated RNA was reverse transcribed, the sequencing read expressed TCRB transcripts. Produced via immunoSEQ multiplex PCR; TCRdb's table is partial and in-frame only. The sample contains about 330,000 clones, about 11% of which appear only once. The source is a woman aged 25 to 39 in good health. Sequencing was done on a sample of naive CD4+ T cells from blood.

The chain's CDR3 is CASSPMGLAGVPGKTQYF. DNA for the CDR3: TGTGCCAGCTCCCCCATGGGACTAGCGGGAGTCCCGGGAAAGACCCAGTACTTC. V and J are TRBV18 and TRBJ2-5, with 14 positions matching TRBD2. This CDR3 has 18 residues. CDR1 KGHSH and CDR2 LQKENI come from the germline V gene. After removal of 6 bases from V and 6 bases from J, the junction contained 15 bases not matched to a gene.